Listed below are T cell receptor beta chains from one sample, sequenced in a study of blood T cell repertoires in COVID-19. Data came from immunoSEQ multiplex PCR; TCRdb stores just in-frame clones and leaves some out. In the table there are a few hundred thousand clones, approximately 90% of which are singletons. Sequenced input: peripheral blood. Every receptor here comes from a young man with active or convalescent COVID-19. Each CDR3 is given with its conserved first and last residue. D genes are given only for firm matches. Clone size is shown for a subset of rows, as once, few, many or a class of expanded clone.

cdr3_aa cdr3_nt v_call clone_size j_call d_call
CASSLVGGIHQPQHF TGTGCCAGCAGCTTAGTCGGCGGGATTCATCAGCCCCAGCATTTT TRBV7-9 . TRBJ1-5 .
CASSSIRGNRNSPLHF TGTGCCAGCAGTTCGATTAGGGGGAATCGGAATTCACCCCTCCACTTT TRBV27 . TRBJ1-6 .
CASRRDSYEQYF TGCGCCAGCAGACGGGACTCCTACGAGCAGTACTTC TRBV5-1 few TRBJ2-7 .
CASSLSTGFSTEAFF TGTGCCAGCAGCCTCTCGACTGGGTTTAGCACTGAAGCTTTCTTT TRBV7-3 . TRBJ1-1 .
CASSPWTGGDNYNEQFF TGTGCCAGCAGCCCTTGGACAGGGGGTGACAATTACAATGAGCAGTTCTTC TRBV7-7 . TRBJ2-1 TRBD1
CASRDSYNSPLHF TGTGCCAGCAGGGACAGTTATAATTCACCCCTCCACTTT TRBV6-5 . TRBJ1-6 .
CAQLPGTGNTIYF TGTGCCCAACTACCGGGAACTGGAAACACCATATATTTT TRBV24-1 . TRBJ1-3 .
CASSDSTRWANQPQHF TGTGCCAGCAGTGACTCGACACGGTGGGCCAATCAGCCCCAGCATTTT TRBV6-2/TRBV6-3 . TRBJ1-5 .
CASSRGQGNEKLFF TGTGCCAGCTCACGAGGACAGGGGAATGAAAAACTGTTTTTT TRBV18 . TRBJ1-4 TRBD1
CASSVHGGADEQYF TGTGCCAGCAGCGTGCACGGGGGGGCCGACGAGCAGTACTTC TRBV9 . TRBJ2-7 TRBD2
CATSRDSFSQYF TGTGCCACCAGCAGAGATAGTTTTTCGCAGTATTTT TRBV15 once TRBJ2-3 .
CASSAPGQGTYGYTF TGTGCCAGCAGCGCACCGGGACAGGGGACCTATGGCTACACCTTC TRBV9 . TRBJ1-2 TRBD1
CASSLGGGSTDTQYF TGTGCCAGCAGCTTGGGAGGGGGCAGCACAGATACGCAGTATTTT TRBV5-6 . TRBJ2-3 TRBD1
CASSVAMQGSGNTIYF TGTGCCAGCAGCGTAGCTATGCAGGGGTCTGGAAACACCATATATTTT TRBV9 . TRBJ1-3 .
CASSQGQRIGYTF TGTGCCAGCAGCCAGGGACAGAGGATCGGCTACACCTTC TRBV3-1/TRBV3-2 . TRBJ1-2 TRBD1
CASSLGAGQGWNTEAFF TGTGCCAGCAGTTTAGGGGCGGGACAGGGTTGGAACACTGAAGCTTTCTTT TRBV27 . TRBJ1-1 TRBD1
CASGLGQGTSYSNQPQHF TGTGCTAGTGGTCTCGGACAGGGGACATCATATAGCAATCAGCCCCAGCATTTT TRBV12-5 . TRBJ1-5 TRBD1
CASSSPGLAGGFFRSTDTQYF TGTGCCAGCAGTTCTCCGGGACTAGCGGGAGGTTTTTTTCGTAGCACAGATACGCAGTATTTT TRBV27 . TRBJ2-3 TRBD2
CASSRDFSNQPQHF TGTGCCAGCAGTCGGGACTTTAGCAATCAGCCCCAGCATTTT TRBV2 few TRBJ1-5 .
CAISESGDPSYNSPLHF TGTGCCATCAGTGAGTCCGGAGATCCCTCCTATAATTCACCCCTCCACTTT TRBV10-3 . TRBJ1-6 .
CASSFKGQRLKGNTIYF TGTGCCAGCAGCTTTAAAGGACAGCGCTTGAAGGGAAACACCATATATTTT TRBV7-9 . TRBJ1-3 .
CASSLQGTGDGYTF TGTGCCAGCAGCTTACAAGGGACAGGGGATGGCTACACCTTC TRBV7-2 . TRBJ1-2 TRBD1
CASRAATGGDYGYTF TGTGCCAGCAGGGCCGCTACAGGGGGCGACTATGGCTACACCTTC TRBV6-5 . TRBJ1-2 TRBD1
CASSQDDRRNYEKLFF TGCGCCAGCAGCCAAGATGATCGGAGAAACTATGAAAAACTGTTTTTT TRBV4-3 . TRBJ1-4 .
CASSPGQELTEAFF TGTGCCAGCAGCCCGGGACAGGAATTAACTGAAGCTTTCTTT TRBV7-2 . TRBJ1-1 TRBD1
CASSLVPAHNEKLFF TGTGCCAGCAGCTTAGTTCCCGCGCATAATGAAAAACTGTTTTTT TRBV7-9 . TRBJ1-4 .
CASSLAGHTTNEKLFF TGTGCCAGCAGTTTAGCCGGACACACAACTAATGAAAAACTGTTTTTT TRBV27 . TRBJ1-4 .
CASSRDRLNQPQHF TGTGCCAGCAGTAGGGACAGGCTAAATCAGCCCCAGCATTTT TRBV2 . TRBJ1-5 TRBD1
CASSASGGSSYNEQFF TGTGCCAGCAGCGCTAGCGGGGGGAGCTCCTACAATGAGCAGTTCTTC TRBV9 . TRBJ2-1 TRBD2